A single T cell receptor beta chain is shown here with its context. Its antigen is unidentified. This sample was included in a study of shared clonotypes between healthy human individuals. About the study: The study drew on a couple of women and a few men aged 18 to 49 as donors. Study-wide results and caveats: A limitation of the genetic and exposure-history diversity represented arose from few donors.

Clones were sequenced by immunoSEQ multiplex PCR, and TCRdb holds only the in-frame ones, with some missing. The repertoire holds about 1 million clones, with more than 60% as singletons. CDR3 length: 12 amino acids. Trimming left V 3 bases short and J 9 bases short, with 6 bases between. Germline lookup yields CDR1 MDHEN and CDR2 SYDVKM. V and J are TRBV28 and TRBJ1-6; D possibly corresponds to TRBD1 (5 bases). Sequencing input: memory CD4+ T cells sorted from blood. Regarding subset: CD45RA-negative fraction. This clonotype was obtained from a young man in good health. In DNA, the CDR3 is TGTGCCAGCAGTTTTACAGGTTCACCCCTCCACTTT. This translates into CASSFTGSPLHF.